These 29 T cell receptor beta chains came from one sample sequenced in a study of T cell responses to AZD1222 COVID-19 vaccine. The protocol was immunoSEQ multiplex PCR, while the TCRdb copy is restricted to in-frame clones and leaves out a portion. Of some 130,000 clones in the sample, over 75% were seen once. The input for sequencing was peripheral blood, taken on day 0 of AZD1222 vaccination. These receptors came from an adult in good health.

This chain connects TRBV7-9 to TRBJ1-1, with 7 bases lining up with TRBD1. The CDR3 runs 14 residues. Per the germline V gene, CDR1 is SEHNR and CDR2 is FQNEAQ (reference sequence). J was trimmed by 4 bases and V by 6 bases; bases with no gene match: 8. The CDR3 nucleotides are TGTGCCAGCAGTTCTCAGGGGGTTATCACTGAAGCTTTCTTT. This translates into CASSSQGVITEAFF.

The gene calls are TRBV9 and TRBJ2-7, with D possibly called TRBD1 or TRBD2 (6 bases each). The germline V gene has CDR1 SGDLS and CDR2 YYNGEE. The CDR3 has 15 residues. Trimming removed 0 bases at V and 2 bases at J, with 12 bases between. CDR3 protein: CASSVGGGGPYEQYF. Written as DNA, the CDR3 is TGTGCCAGCAGCGTAGGTGGAGGGGGTCCCTACGAGCAGTACTTC.

This clone was seen only once. The V call is TRBV2, the J call TRBJ2-2, with 9 bases that match TRBD2. The V segment lost 2 bases and the J segment 7 bases; nucleotides outside the gene matches: 5. This CDR3 contains 15 residues. Germline V gives CDR1 SNHLY, CDR2 FYNNEI. The CDR3: CASSEFGLAFGELFF. CDR3 nucleotide sequence: TGTGCCAGCAGTGAATTTGGACTAGCGTTCGGGGAGCTGTTTTTT.

The chain couples TRBV10-2 to TRBJ2-1, with TRBD1 identical over 8 bases. V was clipped by 5 bases and J by 3 bases; unmatched bases: 6. This CDR3 contains 15 residues. Germline CDR1 reads WSHSY; CDR2 reads SAAADI. This CDR3 reads CASSFDRGFYNEQFF. Here the CDR3 DNA reads TGCGCCAGCAGTTTTGACAGGGGTTTCTACAATGAGCAGTTCTTC.

This clone was found a few times. The V and J genes are TRBV25-1 and TRBJ2-1; tentative D call: TRBD2 (5 bases). Trimming took 7 bases from V and 0 from J, leaving 7 bases between them. Germline V gene sequence: CDR1 MGHDK, CDR2 SYGVNS. This CDR3 has 13 residues. The CDR3 DNA sequence: TGTGCCAGCACTGGGAGCTCCTACAATGAGCAGTTCTTC. Amino acids: CASTGSSYNEQFF.

This rearrangement joins TRBV12-3 or TRBV12-4 to TRBJ1-2, with D hard to call. The V end was cut by 3 bases, the J end by 8 bases, with 10 bases between. The CDR3 length is 12 residues. The CDR3: CASSLKAGGYTF. For the CDR3, the DNA is TGTGCCAGCAGTTTGAAGGCAGGAGGCTACACCTTC.

This chain uses TRBV7-2 with TRBJ1-6; D uncertain. Germline CDR1 is SGHTA and CDR2 is FQGNSA. Deletions cut 1 base from V and 10 bases from J, with 14 bases between. This CDR3 is 15 amino acids long. This chain's CDR3 is CASSLVVQAGSPLHF. In nucleotides, the CDR3 is TGTGCCAGCAGCTTAGTTGTACAAGCTGGCTCACCCCTCCACTTT.

The V and J genes are TRBV6-2 or TRBV6-3 and TRBJ1-3, with TRBD1 as a possible D gene (5 bases). Per the germline V gene, CDR1 is MNHEY and CDR2 is SVGEGT. V was shortened by 5 bases and J by 2 bases, with 10 bases between the two germline ends. The CDR3 runs to 14 residues. CDR3 protein: CASSRDGTGNTIYF. The CDR3 region has the DNA TGTGCCAGCAGTAGGGACGGTACTGGAAACACCATATATTTT.

The chain recombines TRBV28 with TRBJ1-1; D call uncertain. The V end lost 6 bases, the J end lost 11 bases, and 16 bases lay between the germline ends. This CDR3 has 12 amino acids. Germline loops: CDR1 MDHEN, CDR2 SYDVKM. The CDR3 DNA is TGTGCCAGCAGCCCTTCCGCATCTAAGGCTTTCTTT. Protein: CASSPSASKAFF. The variable domain in full, completed from reference TRBV28 and TRBJ1-1, reads DVKVTQSSRYLVKRTGEKVFLECVQDMDHENMFWYRQDPGLGLRLIYFSYDVKMKEKGDIPEGYSVSREKKERFSLILESASTNQTSMYLCASSPSASKAFFGQGTRLTVV.

The chain has TRBV5-1 and TRBJ2-7; D unclear. The ends were cut back, 3 bases at V and 2 bases at J, with 15 bases in the middle. Germline values: CDR1 SGHRS, CDR2 YFSETQ. CDR3 size: 15 residues. As DNA, the CDR3 is TGCGCCAGCAGCTCGGCTCGGACGGTTCCCTACGAGCAGTACTTC. As protein: CASSSARTVPYEQYF.

Points on this clone: This sample includes further DNA sequences coding for the same CDR3. This chain links TRBV10-3 with TRBJ1-1; D not resolved. Deletions cut 8 bases from V and 0 bases from J, with 4 bases between. The germline V gene encodes CDR1 ENHRY and CDR2 SYGVKD. The CDR3 contains 11 residues. Here the CDR3 DNA reads TGTGCCATCCGGATGAACACTGAAGCTTTCTTT. Translation gives CAIRMNTEAFF.

The rearrangement joins TRBV5-6 to TRBJ2-7, with TRBD1 matching over 9 bases. J was trimmed by 4 bases and V by 3 bases; bases with no gene match: 5. The germline V gene has CDR1 SGHDT and CDR2 YYEEEE. The CDR3 length is 14 residues. CDR3 loop: CASSWGTGIYEQYF. DNA of the CDR3: TGTGCCAGCAGCTGGGGGACAGGGATATACGAGCAGTACTTC.

V gene TRBV10-3 combines with J gene TRBJ1-2, with 8 bases aligning to TRBD1. Trimming at V came to 6 bases and at J to 0 bases, leaving 12 bases not matched to a gene. This CDR3 spans 17 amino acids. CDR1 is ENHRY and CDR2 is SYGVKD in the germline V gene. CDR3 sequence reads: CAIRDGTGEGSNYGYTF. CDR3 DNA: TGTGCCATCAGGGACGGGACAGGCGAGGGGTCTAACTATGGCTACACCTTC.

The CDR3 bases are TGTGCCAGCAGCTGGGGGTCCGGGGATATCCATGGCTACACCTTC. Its translation: CASSWGSGDIHGYTF. The chain is built from TRBV5-6 and TRBJ1-2; tentatively, D is TRBD1 (5 bases). This CDR3 region has 15 residues. With 3 bases removed from V and 6 bases from J, the gap between germline ends came to 18 bases. CDR1 is SGHDT and CDR2 is YYEEEE in the germline V gene.

The genes are TRBV9 and TRBJ2-2; possibly TRBD2 for D (6 bases). The CDR3 consists of 14 residues. The germline V gene has CDR1 SGDLS and CDR2 YYNGEE. V gave up 4 bases and J gave up 2 bases, with 9 bases separating them. CDR3 DNA: TGTGCCAGCAGCATAGCGGATAACACCGGGGAGCTGTTTTTT. It yields the protein CASSIADNTGELFF.

The V call is TRBV7-9, the J call TRBJ1-5; D unclear. V was cut by 3 bases and J by 4 bases, with 16 bases left in between. CDR3 length equals 16 residues. The germline gives CDR1 SEHNR, CDR2 FQNEAQ (reference sequence). CDR3 DNA: TGTGCCAGCAGCTTGTTTCCCGGGCAGTCTAATCAGCCCCAGCATTTT. Translating it yields CASSLFPGQSNQPQHF.

The table lists this clone with a count of one. The CDR3 protein is CASSVVSWGSEQYF. Written as DNA, the CDR3 is TGTGCCAGCAGCGTAGTTTCGTGGGGATCCGAGCAGTACTTC. The chain carries TRBV9 and TRBJ2-7, with D hard to call. Germline V lookup: CDR1 SGDLS, CDR2 YYNGEE. CDR3 length: 14 amino acids. With 0 bases removed from V and 6 bases from J, the gap between germline ends came to 13 bases.

The chain combines TRBV10-3 with TRBJ2-3; D is ambiguous. CDR1 is ENHRY and CDR2 is SYGVKD in the germline V gene. This CDR3 spans 12 amino acids. V lost 10 bases and J lost 1, with 9 bases in between. DNA for the CDR3: TGTGCCACTACCGGGCGCACAGATACGCAGTATTTT. This encodes CATTGRTDTQYF.

This chain links TRBV7-3 with TRBJ2-1, with 9 positions matching TRBD2. CDR3 length equals 13 residues. V shed 4 bases, J shed 6 bases, and the junction held 1 base outside the gene matches. Germline CDR1 is SGHTA and CDR2 is FQGTGA. The CDR3 region is CASSWGLANEQFF. For the CDR3, the DNA is TGTGCCAGCAGCTGGGGACTAGCCAATGAGCAGTTCTTC. Full variable domain (outside the CDR3, taken from reference TRBV7-3 and TRBJ2-1): GAGVSQTPSNKVTEKGKYVELRCDPISGHTALYWYRQSLGQGPEFLIYFQGTGAADDSGLPNDRFFAVRPEGSVSTLKIQRTERGDSAVYLCASSWGLANEQFFGPGTRLTVL.

The table lists this clone with a few counts. The chain combines TRBV27 with TRBJ2-1, with D uncertain. Per germline, CDR1 MNHEY and CDR2 SMNVEV (reference sequence). This CDR3 comprises 15 residues. Deletions cut 3 bases from V and 2 bases from J, with 11 bases between. The chain's CDR3 is CASSFKGNPYNEQFF. The CDR3 bases are TGTGCCAGCAGTTTCAAAGGAAACCCCTACAATGAGCAGTTCTTC.

The chain joins TRBV29-1 to TRBJ1-1, with D perhaps matching TRBD1 (6 bases). Germline CDR1 is SQVTM and CDR2 is ANQGSEA. Deletions cut 7 bases from V and 0 bases from J, with 9 bases between. The length of the CDR3 is 12 residues. The CDR3 bases are TGCAGCGCCAGGACAGTGAACACTGAAGCTTTCTTT. It specifies CSARTVNTEAFF.

This sequence joins TRBV7-2 and TRBJ2-7; 11 bases are shared with TRBD1. The trim removed 6 bases at V and 1 base at J, leaving 5 bases unmatched. Germline loops: CDR1 SGHTA, CDR2 FQGNSA. The CDR3 has 15 residues. The CDR3 reads CASRGDRGVSYEQYF. The CDR3 DNA reads TGTGCCAGCAGGGGGGACAGGGGGGTTTCCTACGAGCAGTACTTC.

The chain links TRBV29-1 to TRBJ1-2, with D possibly being TRBD1 (5 bases). With 4 bases removed from V and 7 bases from J, the gap between germline ends came to 13 bases. In germline, CDR1 is SQVTM, CDR2 ANQGSEA. This CDR3 is built from 12 residues. The CDR3 nucleotides read TGCAGCGTTGCCCAGGGTCGGGGTGGCTACACCTTC. Translated, it gives CSVAQGRGGYTF.

The V call is TRBV6-5, the J call TRBJ1-4; TRBD1 is a possible D gene (5 bases). The ends were cut back, 8 bases at V and 7 bases at J, with 20 bases in the middle. This CDR3 contains 15 residues. The germline CDR1 and CDR2 sequences are MNHEY and SVGAGI. The CDR3 coding sequence is TGTGCCAGCGGGTCGCGCAGTCAGGGTACTGAAAAACTGTTTTTT. Translated: CASGSRSQGTEKLFF.

This chain links TRBV7-9 with TRBJ1-2; D remains unclear. Germline assignment: CDR1 SEHNR and CDR2 FQNEAQ (reference sequence). The V and J ends lost 4 bases and 8 bases respectively, with 11 bases between them. The CDR3 has 12 residues. The CDR3 DNA reads as TGTGCCAGCAGCTCGTCAATGGGCGGCTACACCTTC. It is translated as CASSSSMGGYTF.

The chain combines TRBV2 with TRBJ2-7; the D call may be TRBD1 or TRBD2 (5 bases each). The CDR3 is 13 amino acids. With 8 bases removed from V and 0 bases from J, the gap between germline ends came to 11 bases. The germline CDR1 and CDR2 sequences are SNHLY and FYNNEI. The CDR3 here is CASRDVASYEQYF. The CDR3, as DNA: TGTGCCAGCCGGGACGTAGCCTCCTACGAGCAGTACTTC.

CDR3 loop: CSVVAGGVEKLFF. The CDR3 nucleotides are TGCAGCGTTGTGGCAGGAGGGGTCGAAAAACTGTTTTTT. The chain carries TRBV29-1 and TRBJ1-4; perhaps TRBD1 as D (5 bases). Per germline, CDR1 SQVTM and CDR2 ANQGSEA. V was cut by 4 bases and J by 8 bases, with 14 bases left in between. This CDR3 comprises 13 residues.

The rearrangement uses TRBV5-1 and TRBJ2-2; TRBD2 aligns across 7 bases. Germline V lookup: CDR1 SGHRS, CDR2 YFSETQ. CDR3 length: 13 amino acids. V lost 3 bases to trimming and J lost 5 bases; unmatched junction nucleotides: 1. As DNA, the CDR3 is TGCGCCAGCAGCTCGCGGGAGACCGGGGAGCTGTTTTTT. Encoded protein: CASSSRETGELFF.

The chain joins TRBV19 to TRBJ1-2, with a possible D match to TRBD1 (6 bases). This CDR3 is built from 12 residues. Germline CDR1 and CDR2: LNHDA and SQIVND (reference sequence). Between the trimmed V and J ends, which lost 1 base and 7 bases, there was a span of 7 bases. The CDR3 DNA is TGTGCCAGTAGTATAGCCAGGGGTGGCTACACCTTC. Protein: CASSIARGGYTF.